The rows below give T cell receptor beta chains drawn from one sample of a study of T cell clones after liver transplantation. The repertoire was sequenced with immunoSEQ multiplex PCR; TCRdb's copy has only in-frame clones and lacks some. The sample lists some 110,000 clones, more than 75% occurring once. Source: CD4+ T cells from blood, taken before liver transplant. These receptors all come from a human donor who received a liver transplant. Both conserved end residues are part of each CDR3. The D gene is left open where the match is weak. Clone sizes are given selectively: once, few, many, or a class where the clone is expanded.

J gene: TRBJ2-7
D gene: -
clone size: -
V gene: TRBV30
CDR3 DNA: TGTGCCTGGAGTGGAATGGGAGTAAACAAGCAGTACTTC
CDR3 protein: CAWSGMGVNKQYF

J gene: TRBJ2-2
D gene: -
clone size: -
V gene: TRBV19
CDR3 DNA: TGTGCCAGTAGTATATCCAGGATCACCGGGGAGCTGTTTTTT
CDR3 protein: CASSISRITGELFF

J gene: TRBJ2-1
D gene: -
clone size: -
V gene: TRBV7-6
CDR3 DNA: TGTGCCAGCAGCTTAGAAAGGGACAATGAGCAGTTCTTC
CDR3 protein: CASSLERDNEQFF

J gene: TRBJ2-6
D gene: TRBD1
clone size: -
V gene: TRBV30
CDR3 DNA: TGTGCCTGGGGGGGGACAGGCTTCTCTGGGGCCAACGTCCTGACTTTC
CDR3 protein: CAWGGTGFSGANVLTF

J gene: TRBJ1-5
D gene: -
clone size: -
V gene: TRBV14
CDR3 DNA: TGTGCCAGCAGCCAAGGGCAGGGCCCCAATCAGCCCCAGCATTTT
CDR3 protein: CASSQGQGPNQPQHF

J gene: TRBJ2-7
D gene: -
clone size: -
V gene: TRBV27
CDR3 DNA: TGTGCCAGCAGCCCCCGGGTCTCCTACGAGCAGTACTTC
CDR3 protein: CASSPRVSYEQYF

J gene: TRBJ2-7
D gene: TRBD2
clone size: -
V gene: TRBV11-3
CDR3 DNA: TGTGCCAGCAGCTTTGGCGGGAGCTACGAGCAGTACTTC
CDR3 protein: CASSFGGSYEQYF

J gene: TRBJ2-1
D gene: TRBD2
clone size: -
V gene: TRBV6-1
CDR3 DNA: TGTGCCAGCACTTCTAGCGGGAGGTTAAACAATGAGCAGTTCTTC
CDR3 protein: CASTSSGRLNNEQFF

J gene: TRBJ1-4
D gene: TRBD1
clone size: -
V gene: TRBV7-2
CDR3 DNA: TGTGCCAGCAGCTCACCCGGGACAGAAGGGGAAAAACTGTTTTTT
CDR3 protein: CASSSPGTEGEKLFF

J gene: TRBJ2-5
D gene: TRBD2
clone size: -
V gene: TRBV7-2
CDR3 DNA: TGTGCCAGCAGCTTAAGATCCGGCGGGAGAGCTTTGGGTGGGACCCAGTACTTC
CDR3 protein: CASSLRSGGRALGGTQYF

J gene: TRBJ2-1
D gene: -
clone size: -
V gene: TRBV4-1
CDR3 DNA: TGCGCCAGCAGCCCCTATGAGACTGACAATGAGCAGTTCTTC
CDR3 protein: CASSPYETDNEQFF

J gene: TRBJ1-5
D gene: -
clone size: -
V gene: TRBV28
CDR3 DNA: TGTGCCAGCAGTTTTCCGGGGGAAAATCAGCCCCAGCATTTT
CDR3 protein: CASSFPGENQPQHF

J gene: TRBJ1-6
D gene: TRBD1
clone size: -
V gene: TRBV5-4
CDR3 DNA: TGTGCCAGCACTTTAGGAGCTCAAGGGGGCGCGTATAATTCACCCCTCCACTTT
CDR3 protein: CASTLGAQGGAYNSPLHF

J gene: TRBJ2-7
D gene: -
clone size: -
V gene: TRBV6-1
CDR3 DNA: TGTGCCAGCAGGGAGGTATTCTACGAGCAGTACTTC
CDR3 protein: CASREVFYEQYF

J gene: TRBJ2-7
D gene: -
clone size: -
V gene: TRBV27
CDR3 DNA: TGTGCCAGCAGTCCCTACATAAGCTCCTACGAGCAGTACTTC
CDR3 protein: CASSPYISSYEQYF

J gene: TRBJ2-5
D gene: -
clone size: -
V gene: TRBV15
CDR3 DNA: TGTGCCACCAGCAGAGGAGCCTCGGGGGAGACCCAGTACTTC
CDR3 protein: CATSRGASGETQYF

J gene: TRBJ2-2
D gene: TRBD2
clone size: -
V gene: TRBV9
CDR3 DNA: TGTGCCAGCAGCGTAAACGGGAGGGCCCTTACCGGGGAGCTGTTTTTT
CDR3 protein: CASSVNGRALTGELFF

J gene: TRBJ2-5
D gene: -
clone size: -
V gene: TRBV18
CDR3 DNA: TGTGCCAGCTCACCGAAGCAAGAGACCCAGTACTTC
CDR3 protein: CASSPKQETQYF

J gene: TRBJ1-6
D gene: -
clone size: -
V gene: TRBV10-2
CDR3 DNA: TGCGCCAGCAGTAACAGGCGGGTGAGAAATTCACCCCTCCACTTT
CDR3 protein: CASSNRRVRNSPLHF

J gene: TRBJ2-5
D gene: TRBD2
clone size: -
V gene: TRBV25-1
CDR3 DNA: TGTGCCAGCACCGAAAGCGGGAGGGGAGAGACCCAGTACTTC
CDR3 protein: CASTESGRGETQYF

J gene: TRBJ2-6
D gene: -
clone size: -
V gene: TRBV5-1
CDR3 DNA: TGCGCCAGCAGCCCTCCGGGTGGGGCCAACGTCCTGACTTTC
CDR3 protein: CASSPPGGANVLTF

J gene: TRBJ2-1
D gene: -
clone size: -
V gene: TRBV29-1
CDR3 DNA: TGCAGCTTGGGCAGGGGATCCTACAATGAGCAGTTCTTC
CDR3 protein: CSLGRGSYNEQFF

J gene: TRBJ1-5
D gene: -
clone size: -
V gene: TRBV7-2
CDR3 DNA: TGTGCCAGCAGCTTAGTTGGTAGCAATCAGCCCCAGCATTTT
CDR3 protein: CASSLVGSNQPQHF

J gene: TRBJ1-1
D gene: -
clone size: -
V gene: TRBV7-2
CDR3 DNA: TGTGCCAGCAGCTTACGAGGGCATGGTGGGAACACTGAAGCTTTCTTT
CDR3 protein: CASSLRGHGGNTEAFF

J gene: TRBJ1-2
D gene: -
clone size: -
V gene: TRBV7-2
CDR3 DNA: TGTGCCAGCAGATCTAGTGGGCCTAACTATGGCTACACCTTC
CDR3 protein: CASRSSGPNYGYTF

J gene: TRBJ2-3
D gene: TRBD1
clone size: -
V gene: TRBV18
CDR3 DNA: TGTGCCAGCTCTCGCTGGGACAGGGGGATGTTGGATACGCAGTATTTT
CDR3 protein: CASSRWDRGMLDTQYF

J gene: TRBJ1-2
D gene: -
clone size: -
V gene: TRBV15
CDR3 DNA: TGTGCCACCAGCAGAGTCGGCGGGGGTGTGGGCTACACCTTC
CDR3 protein: CATSRVGGGVGYTF

J gene: TRBJ2-1
D gene: -
clone size: few
V gene: TRBV21-1
CDR3 DNA: TGTGCCAGCCTAGCGGGAGGTACTTACAATGAGCAGTTCTTC
CDR3 protein: CASLAGGTYNEQFF

J gene: TRBJ2-3
D gene: -
clone size: -
V gene: TRBV5-1
CDR3 DNA: TGCGCCAGCAGCGGTCAGGGTGATACGCAGTATTTT
CDR3 protein: CASSGQGDTQYF

J gene: TRBJ2-5
D gene: TRBD1
clone size: -
V gene: TRBV5-1
CDR3 DNA: TGCGCCAGCAGCTTAAAAGGGGGCAGAGAGACCCAGTACTTC
CDR3 protein: CASSLKGGRETQYF

J gene: TRBJ1-1
D gene: TRBD1
clone size: once
V gene: TRBV5-6
CDR3 DNA: TGTGCCAGCAGCTGGGGAGGACAGGGGGCCTCTAGGGCTTTCTTT
CDR3 protein: CASSWGGQGASRAFF

J gene: TRBJ1-2
D gene: -
clone size: few
V gene: TRBV6-5
CDR3 DNA: TGTGCCAGCAGTGGGCTCCCAGGGGACTATGGCTACACCTTC
CDR3 protein: CASSGLPGDYGYTF

J gene: TRBJ2-6
D gene: TRBD1
clone size: -
V gene: TRBV9
CDR3 DNA: TGTGCCAGCAGCGTAGGTTACCTAGGACAGGGTACTGGGGCCAACGTCCTGACTTTC
CDR3 protein: CASSVGYLGQGTGANVLTF

J gene: TRBJ2-6
D gene: TRBD1
clone size: -
V gene: TRBV5-4
CDR3 DNA: TGTGCCAGCAGCCCTCGGGACAGGGGATTTGGGGCCAACGTCCTGACTTTC
CDR3 protein: CASSPRDRGFGANVLTF

J gene: TRBJ2-6
D gene: TRBD1
clone size: few
V gene: TRBV11-3
CDR3 DNA: TGTGCCAGCAGCTCTCGGACAGGGACTGGGGCCAACGTCCTGACTTTC
CDR3 protein: CASSSRTGTGANVLTF

J gene: TRBJ2-1
D gene: -
clone size: -
V gene: TRBV28
CDR3 DNA: TGTGCCAGCAGGGCCCGCTCCTACAATGAGCAGTTCTTC
CDR3 protein: CASRARSYNEQFF

J gene: TRBJ2-5
D gene: -
clone size: -
V gene: TRBV29-1
CDR3 DNA: TGCAGCGCAGAGAGCGGGCAAGAGACCCAGTACTTC
CDR3 protein: CSAESGQETQYF

J gene: TRBJ1-5
D gene: TRBD1
clone size: -
V gene: TRBV10-3
CDR3 DNA: TGTGCCATCATCTGGAGCGACAGGGTTGTCCAGCCCCAGCATTTT
CDR3 protein: CAIIWSDRVVQPQHF

J gene: TRBJ2-6
D gene: -
clone size: -
V gene: TRBV27
CDR3 DNA: TGTGCCAGCAGACTCCGGGGCGCTTCTGGGGCCAACGTCCTGACTTTC
CDR3 protein: CASRLRGASGANVLTF

J gene: TRBJ2-7
D gene: -
clone size: -
V gene: TRBV5-5
CDR3 DNA: TGTGCCAGCAGGTTTGGGCGTGAGCAGTACTTC
CDR3 protein: CASRFGREQYF

J gene: TRBJ2-3
D gene: TRBD2
clone size: -
V gene: TRBV6-4
CDR3 DNA: TGTGCCAGCAAGACTAGCGGATTCACAGATACGCAGTATTTT
CDR3 protein: CASKTSGFTDTQYF

J gene: TRBJ2-2
D gene: TRBD2
clone size: -
V gene: TRBV5-1
CDR3 DNA: TGCGCCAGCAGCCATAGGACTAGCGGGAGGGCCAGCACCGGGGAGCTGTTTTTT
CDR3 protein: CASSHRTSGRASTGELFF

J gene: TRBJ1-1
D gene: -
clone size: once
V gene: TRBV27
CDR3 DNA: TGTGCCAGCAACACAAACCGGGTCCTGAACACTGAAGCTTTCTTT
CDR3 protein: CASNTNRVLNTEAFF

J gene: TRBJ2-3
D gene: TRBD1
clone size: once
V gene: TRBV5-6
CDR3 DNA: TGTGCCAGCAGCAGACAGGGGGACGATACGCAGTATTTT
CDR3 protein: CASSRQGDDTQYF

J gene: TRBJ1-4
D gene: -
clone size: -
V gene: TRBV30
CDR3 DNA: TGTGCCTGGAGTGTAACTAATGAAAAACTGTTTTTT
CDR3 protein: CAWSVTNEKLFF

J gene: TRBJ2-2
D gene: -
clone size: -
V gene: TRBV11-2
CDR3 DNA: TGTGCCAGCAGCTTGACAAGGTCTCTAGATAACACCGGGGAGCTGTTTTTT
CDR3 protein: CASSLTRSLDNTGELFF

J gene: TRBJ2-7
D gene: -
clone size: -
V gene: TRBV5-1
CDR3 DNA: TGCGCCAGCAGCTTGTTGGCGGCACCCTCCTACGAGCAGTACTTC
CDR3 protein: CASSLLAAPSYEQYF

J gene: TRBJ2-4
D gene: TRBD1
clone size: -
V gene: TRBV9
CDR3 DNA: TGTGCCAGCAGCGCACCGGGACAGGGGGCGGGAAACATTCAGTACTTC
CDR3 protein: CASSAPGQGAGNIQYF

J gene: TRBJ2-5
D gene: -
clone size: -
V gene: TRBV4-1
CDR3 DNA: TGCGCCAGCAGCCAAGCCCAGGGTTACGGGGCCGAGACCCAGTACTTC
CDR3 protein: CASSQAQGYGAETQYF

J gene: TRBJ2-7
D gene: TRBD2
clone size: -
V gene: TRBV11-2
CDR3 DNA: TGTGCCAGCAGCTGGCCCGGGGGGGTTGAGTACTTC
CDR3 protein: CASSWPGGVEYF

J gene: TRBJ2-1
D gene: -
clone size: -
V gene: TRBV18
CDR3 DNA: TGTGCCAGCTCAGCCGGGAGAAATGAGCAGTTCTTC
CDR3 protein: CASSAGRNEQFF

J gene: TRBJ2-7
D gene: TRBD1
clone size: once
V gene: TRBV5-1
CDR3 DNA: TGCGCCAGCAGCTGGGGACAGTGGGCGAACGAGCAGTACTTC
CDR3 protein: CASSWGQWANEQYF

J gene: TRBJ2-7
D gene: -
clone size: once
V gene: TRBV7-2
CDR3 DNA: TGTGCCAGCAGCTCCGCCCCTCAGGCACACTACGAGCAGTACTTC
CDR3 protein: CASSSAPQAHYEQYF

J gene: TRBJ2-2
D gene: TRBD1
clone size: -
V gene: TRBV6-1
CDR3 DNA: TGTGCCAGCGAAAAGGACAGGGCCGCCGGGGAGCTGTTTTTT
CDR3 protein: CASEKDRAAGELFF

J gene: TRBJ1-1
D gene: -
clone size: few
V gene: TRBV29-1
CDR3 DNA: TGCAGCGTCCTCGGATGGAGTAGTGACACTGAAGCTTTCTTT
CDR3 protein: CSVLGWSSDTEAFF

J gene: TRBJ1-3
D gene: -
clone size: -
V gene: TRBV5-1
CDR3 DNA: TGCGCCAGCAGCTTTGACAGGAACTCTGGAAACACCATATATTTT
CDR3 protein: CASSFDRNSGNTIYF

J gene: TRBJ2-7
D gene: -
clone size: -
V gene: TRBV28
CDR3 DNA: TGTGCCAGCAGCCAAGGTTCTTACGAGCAGTACTTC
CDR3 protein: CASSQGSYEQYF

J gene: TRBJ2-5
D gene: TRBD2
clone size: -
V gene: TRBV7-2
CDR3 DNA: TGTGCTACTAGCGGGGGGGTACAAGAGACCCAGTACTTC
CDR3 protein: CATSGGVQETQYF

J gene: TRBJ1-3
D gene: -
clone size: -
V gene: TRBV27
CDR3 DNA: TGTGCCAGCAGTTTATTGGCAGGCTCTGGAAACACCATATATTTT
CDR3 protein: CASSLLAGSGNTIYF

J gene: TRBJ2-7
D gene: TRBD2
clone size: -
V gene: TRBV11-3
CDR3 DNA: TGTGCCAGCAGCTCAAGCGGGAATGACGAGCAGTACTTC
CDR3 protein: CASSSSGNDEQYF